These 19 T cell receptor beta chains were all obtained from the same sample, sequenced in a study of blood T cell repertoires in COVID-19. The table came from immunoSEQ multiplex PCR; TCRdb's copy has only in-frame clones and leaves some out. The table has 150,000 to 200,000 clones, about four fifths seen once. The sample consisted of peripheral blood. These receptor sequences come from a woman in her 70s with COVID-19, enrolled during active disease.

This chain uses TRBV21-1 with TRBJ2-5; TRBD1, the table's D call, lacks a check against the DNA. TRBV21-1 is a pseudogene locus. There are 14 residues in the CDR3. The CDR3 bases are TGTGCCAGCGGCAATCTGGGACAACAAGAGACCCAGTACTTC. It encodes CASGNLGQQETQYF.

The CDR3 region has the DNA TGTGCCAGCAGCTTAAGGCCTAGCGGGAGTGCAGATACGCAGTATTTT. Translation gives CASSLRPSGSADTQYF. The chain employs TRBV7-3 and TRBJ2-3; TRBD2 matches 10 bases. The CDR3 spans 16 residues. Unmatched junction bases numbered 5, after V lost 1 base and J lost 4 bases. CDR1 and CDR2 from the germline V gene are SGHTA and FQGTGA.

The rearrangement joins TRBV19 to TRBJ2-1; 8 nucleotides line up with TRBD2. J was trimmed by 0 bases and V by 3 bases; bases with no gene match: 7. This CDR3 has 17 residues. Per germline, CDR1 LNHDA and CDR2 SQIVND (reference sequence). The CDR3 region has the DNA TGTGCCAGTAGTATGAAGGCGGGAGGCCACTCCTACAATGAGCAGTTCTTC. Its protein is CASSMKAGGHSYNEQFF. The complete variable domain, with remaining parts taken from reference TRBV19 and TRBJ2-1, reads DGGITQSPKYLFRKEGQNVTLSCEQNLNHDAMYWYRQDPGQGLRLIYYSQIVNDFQKGDIAEGYSVSREKKESFPLTVTSAQKNPTAFYLCASSMKAGGHSYNEQFFGPGTRLTVL.

The chain employs TRBV29-1 and TRBJ2-1; 14 nucleotides align to TRBD2. The germline V gene has CDR1 SQVTM and CDR2 ANQGSEA. The CDR3 sequence is 17 residues long. Trimming took 4 bases from V and 7 from J; bases not matched to a gene: 12. CDR3 DNA: TGCAGCGTTGGACTAGCGGGAGGGCCAGGAGGAGGGAATGAGCAGTTCTTC. It yields the protein CSVGLAGGPGGGNEQFF.

The V and J genes are TRBV7-2 and TRBJ2-5; D remains unclear. The CDR3 extends over 12 amino acids. Trimming took 5 bases from V and 5 from J, leaving 9 bases between them. The germline CDR1 and CDR2 sequences are SGHTA and FQGNSA. The CDR3 DNA reads TGTGCCAGCAGCGAAGACGGGGAGACCCAGTACTTC. Translating gives CASSEDGETQYF. Using reference TRBV7-2 and TRBJ2-5 for the parts outside the CDR3, the full variable domain is GAGVSQSPSNKVTEKGKDVELRCDPISGHTALYWYRQSLGQGLEFLIYFQGNSAPDKSGLPSDRFSAERTGGSVSTLTIQRTQQEDSAVYLCASSEDGETQYFGPGTRLLVL.

In this sample, this clone turned up a few times. The V and J genes are TRBV28 and TRBJ1-5, with TRBD1 identical over 8 bases. Germline CDR1 reads MDHEN; CDR2 reads SYDVKM. V gave up 3 bases and J gave up 2 bases; unmatched junction bases: 9. This CDR3 contains 17 residues. The CDR3 region is CASSFSRGRRGNQPQHF. Written as DNA, the CDR3 is TGTGCCAGCAGTTTCAGCAGGGGGCGAAGGGGCAATCAGCCCCAGCATTTT.

This chain joins TRBV20-1 and TRBJ1-5; 8 nucleotides agree with TRBD1. This CDR3 spans 15 amino acids. V trimming: 6 bases; J trimming: 6 bases; junction bases outside the gene matches: 13. Germline loops: CDR1 DFQATT, CDR2 SNEGSKA (reference sequence). In nucleotides, the CDR3 is TGCAGTGCCAGTGAGGGCCAGGGGGCAGGTCAGCCCCAGCATTTT. Its translation: CSASEGQGAGQPQHF.

J is TRBJ2-7 and V is TRBV11-2; 8 bases align to TRBD1. V was pared by 3 bases and J by 2 bases, with 3 bases of the junction left unmatched. Looked up from germline, CDR1 is SGHAT and CDR2 is FQNNGV. The CDR3 is 14 residues long. CDR3 nucleotide sequence: TGTGCCAGCAGCTTCGGGACAGGCGCCTACGAGCAGTACTTC. Amino acid sequence: CASSFGTGAYEQYF.

The chain carries TRBV7-8 and TRBJ2-5, with a possible D match to TRBD2 (5 bases). V shed 3 bases and J shed 5 bases, with 16 bases lying between them. The CDR3 sequence is 15 residues long. From germline, CDR1 is SGHVS and CDR2 FQNEAQ. The CDR3 loop is CASSFGVAREETQYF. The CDR3 nucleotides are TGTGCCAGCAGCTTCGGGGTAGCGAGGGAGGAGACCCAGTACTTC.

This clone has more than one count but fewer than ten. The rearrangement joins TRBV6-5 to TRBJ1-3; D is undetermined. Germline V gene lookup returns CDR1 MNHEY and CDR2 SVGAGI. Trimming removed 4 bases at V and 4 bases at J, with 8 bases between. This CDR3 region has 13 residues. The CDR3 is CASSSNTGNTIYF. DNA for the CDR3: TGTGCCAGCAGTTCGAACACGGGAAACACCATATATTTT.

The rearrangement uses TRBV28 and TRBJ1-2; 7 bases agree with TRBD1. This CDR3 is 13 amino acids long. J was trimmed by 4 bases and V by 6 bases; bases with no gene match: 5. Germline values: CDR1 MDHEN, CDR2 SYDVKM. In DNA form, the CDR3 reads TGTGCCAGCAGACGACAGGGCCGCTATGGCTACACCTTC. It is translated as CASRRQGRYGYTF.

The genes are TRBV5-4 and TRBJ2-1; D might be TRBD2 (6 bases). CDR3 length: 15 amino acids. Germline V gene lookup returns CDR1 SGHNT and CDR2 YYREEE (reference sequence). Trimming took 5 bases from V and 1 from J, leaving 13 bases between them. CDR3 protein: CASSVGGTSYNEQFF. DNA for the CDR3: TGTGCCAGCAGTGTCGGGGGAACTTCCTACAATGAGCAGTTCTTC.

J is TRBJ2-7 and V is TRBV12-5; 7 bases match TRBD2. The CDR3 totals 17 residues. The V segment lost 6 bases and the J segment 4 bases; nucleotides outside the gene matches: 18. From germline, CDR1 is LGHNT and CDR2 FRNRAP. The CDR3 bases are TGTGCTAGTGGGTACCTTTTTCCGGGAGGCCCAAGGTACGAGCAGTACTTC. This codes for CASGYLFPGGPRYEQYF.

The chain is built from TRBV6-6 and TRBJ1-2, with a tentative D call TRBD1 (5 bases). V was clipped by 7 bases and J by 4 bases, with 19 bases between them. The CDR3 has 15 amino acids. Looked up from germline, CDR1 is MNHNY and CDR2 is SVGAGI (reference sequence). Here the CDR3 reads CASTRFLQGPYGYTF. The CDR3 nucleotides are TGTGCCAGCACCCGCTTCCTCCAGGGTCCCTATGGCTACACCTTC.

The rearrangement uses TRBV7-9 and TRBJ2-2; D perhaps matches TRBD2 (5 bases). CDR1 and CDR2 from the germline V gene are SEHNR and FQNEAQ (reference sequence). Between the trimmed V and J ends, which lost 0 bases and 2 bases, there was a span of 16 bases. The CDR3 sequence is 18 residues long. The CDR3, as DNA: TGTGCCAGCAGCTTAGCCCGGGGTGTATTTGGAAACACCGGGGAGCTGTTTTTT. Encoded protein: CASSLARGVFGNTGELFF.

The gene calls are TRBV18 and TRBJ2-7, with a tentative D call TRBD2 (6 bases). Germline V gene sequence: CDR1 KGHSH, CDR2 LQKENI. Trimming took off 6 bases at V and 0 bases at J, with 12 bases between the two ends. The CDR3 runs 14 residues. Here the CDR3 DNA reads TGTGCCAGCTCCTGGGACTTTTCCTCCTACGAGCAGTACTTC. Translating it yields CASSWDFSSYEQYF. Together with reference TRBV18 and TRBJ2-7, the CDR3 gives the full variable domain: NAGVMQNPRHLVRRRGQEARLRCSPMKGHSHVYWYRQLPEEGLKFMVYLQKENIIDESGMPKERFSAEFPKEGPSILRIQQVVRGDSAAYFCASSWDFSSYEQYFGPGTRLTVT.

V usage is TRBV16 and J usage is TRBJ1-2; D is ambiguous. The CDR3 is 14 amino acids. CDR1 is KGHSY and CDR2 is FQNENV in the germline V gene. With 0 bases removed from V and 8 bases from J, the gap between germline ends came to 13 bases. The CDR3, as DNA: TGTGCCAGCAGCCAATCGCGCGGGGTCGGCGGCTACACCTTC. Translating gives CASSQSRGVGGYTF.

The J gene is TRBJ1-2, the V gene TRBV6-2 or TRBV6-3, with D possibly TRBD1 on 6 matching bases. Germline V gene lookup returns CDR1 MNHEY and CDR2 SVGEGT. V lost 3 bases, J lost 5 bases, and 16 bases lay in between. The CDR3 consists of 15 residues. This CDR3 is CASSYPGRQGYGYTF. As DNA, the CDR3 is TGTGCCAGCAGTTATCCCGGGCGGCAGGGGTATGGCTACACCTTC.

V gene TRBV3-1 (or the pseudogene TRBV3-2) combines with J gene TRBJ1-3; D is unclear. Between the trimmed V and J ends, which lost 6 bases and 4 bases, there was a span of 19 bases. This CDR3 has 16 residues. Germline loops: CDR1 LGHDT, CDR2 YNNKEL (reference sequence). The CDR3 DNA reads as TGTGCCAGCAGTTCCTCCGGACCGGGAGGAGGAAACACCATATATTTT. Protein sequence: CASSSSGPGGGNTIYF.